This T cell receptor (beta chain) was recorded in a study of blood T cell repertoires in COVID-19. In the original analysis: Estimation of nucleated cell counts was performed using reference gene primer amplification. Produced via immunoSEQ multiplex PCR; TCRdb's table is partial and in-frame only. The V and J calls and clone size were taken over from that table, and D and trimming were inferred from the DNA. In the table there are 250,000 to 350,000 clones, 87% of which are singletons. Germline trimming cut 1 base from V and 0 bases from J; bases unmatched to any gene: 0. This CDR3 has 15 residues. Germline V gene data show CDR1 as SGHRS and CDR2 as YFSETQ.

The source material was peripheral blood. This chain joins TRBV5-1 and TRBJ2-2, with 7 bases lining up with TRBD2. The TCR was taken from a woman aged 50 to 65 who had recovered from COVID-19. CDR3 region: CASSLRGANTGELFF. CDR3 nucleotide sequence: TGCGCCAGCAGCTTGCGGGGGGCGAACACCGGGGAGCTGTTTTTT.